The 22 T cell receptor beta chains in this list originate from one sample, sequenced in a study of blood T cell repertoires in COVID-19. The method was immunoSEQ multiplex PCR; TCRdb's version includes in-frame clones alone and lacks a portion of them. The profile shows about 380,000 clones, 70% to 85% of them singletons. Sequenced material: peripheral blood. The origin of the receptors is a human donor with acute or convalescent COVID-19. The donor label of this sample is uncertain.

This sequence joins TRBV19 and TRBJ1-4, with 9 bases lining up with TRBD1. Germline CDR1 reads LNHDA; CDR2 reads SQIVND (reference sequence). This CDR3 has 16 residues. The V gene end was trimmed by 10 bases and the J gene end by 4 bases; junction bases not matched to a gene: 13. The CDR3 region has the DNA TGTGCCACCGGGACAGGGTTAAGTTCCCATAATGAAAAACTGTTTTTT. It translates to CATGTGLSSHNEKLFF.

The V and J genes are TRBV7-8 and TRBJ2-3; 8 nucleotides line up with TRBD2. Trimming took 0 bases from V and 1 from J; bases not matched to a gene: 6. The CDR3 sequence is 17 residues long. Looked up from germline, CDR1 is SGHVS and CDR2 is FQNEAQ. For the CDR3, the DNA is TGTGCCAGCAGCTTAGCCCGACTAGCGATCGGCACAGATACGCAGTATTTT. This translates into CASSLARLAIGTDTQYF. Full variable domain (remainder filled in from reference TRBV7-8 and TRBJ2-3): GAGVSQSPRYKVAKRGQDVALRCDPISGHVSLFWYQQALGQGPEFLTYFQNEAQLDKSGLPSDRFFAERPEGSVSTLKIQRTQQEDSAVYLCASSLARLAIGTDTQYFGPGTRLTVL.

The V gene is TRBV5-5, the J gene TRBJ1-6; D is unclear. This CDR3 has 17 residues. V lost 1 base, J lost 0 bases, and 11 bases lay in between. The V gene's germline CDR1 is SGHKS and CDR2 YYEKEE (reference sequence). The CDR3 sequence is CASSLTTGSSYNSPLHF. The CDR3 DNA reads TGTGCCAGCAGCTTGACTACCGGGAGCTCCTATAATTCACCCCTCCACTTT.

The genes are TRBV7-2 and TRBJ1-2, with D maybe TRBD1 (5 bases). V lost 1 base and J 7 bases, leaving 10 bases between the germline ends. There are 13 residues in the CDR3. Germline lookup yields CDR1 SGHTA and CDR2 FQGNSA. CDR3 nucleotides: TGTGCCAGCAGCTTAGGGAGGGACGCTGGCTACACCTTC. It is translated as CASSLGRDAGYTF.

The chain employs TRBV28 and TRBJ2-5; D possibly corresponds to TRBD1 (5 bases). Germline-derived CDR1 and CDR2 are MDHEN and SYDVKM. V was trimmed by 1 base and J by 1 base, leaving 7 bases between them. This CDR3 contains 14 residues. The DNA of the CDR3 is TGTGCCAGCAGTTTATCAGGGTCCCAAGAGACCCAGTACTTC. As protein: CASSLSGSQETQYF.

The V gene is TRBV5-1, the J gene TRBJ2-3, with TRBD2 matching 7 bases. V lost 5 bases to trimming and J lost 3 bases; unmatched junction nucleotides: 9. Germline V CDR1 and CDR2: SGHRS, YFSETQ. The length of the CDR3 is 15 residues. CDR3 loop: CASRDLWRETDTQYF. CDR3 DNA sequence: TGCGCCAGCAGGGACCTTTGGCGGGAGACAGATACGCAGTATTTT.

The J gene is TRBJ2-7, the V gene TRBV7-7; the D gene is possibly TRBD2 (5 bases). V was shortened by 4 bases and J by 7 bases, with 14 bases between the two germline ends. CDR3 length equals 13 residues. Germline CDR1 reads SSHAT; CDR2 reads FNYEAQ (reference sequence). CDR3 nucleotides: TGTGCCAGCAGCTCGACATCTACGGGGGAGCAGTACTTC. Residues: CASSSTSTGEQYF.

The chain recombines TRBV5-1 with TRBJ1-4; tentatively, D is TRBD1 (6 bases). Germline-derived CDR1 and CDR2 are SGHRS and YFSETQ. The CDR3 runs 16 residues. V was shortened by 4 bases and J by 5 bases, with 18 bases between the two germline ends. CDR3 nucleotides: TGCGCCAGCAGCATAGGACGGACAGCTAGGAATGAAAAACTGTTTTTT. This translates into CASSIGRTARNEKLFF.

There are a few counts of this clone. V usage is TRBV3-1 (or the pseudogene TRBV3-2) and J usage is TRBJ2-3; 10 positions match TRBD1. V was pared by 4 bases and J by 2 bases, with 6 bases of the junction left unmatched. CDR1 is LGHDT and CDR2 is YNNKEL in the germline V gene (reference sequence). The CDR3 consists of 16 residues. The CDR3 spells CASSPQTGGNTDTQYF. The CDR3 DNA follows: TGTGCCAGCAGCCCCCAGACAGGGGGCAACACAGATACGCAGTATTTT.

The CDR3 is CATGLVNTGELFF. DNA for the CDR3: TGTGCCACTGGCCTAGTGAACACCGGGGAGCTGTTTTTT. The chain combines TRBV6-5 with TRBJ2-2; D unclear. From germline, CDR1 is MNHEY and CDR2 SVGAGI. V was cut by 10 bases and J by 1 base, with 10 bases left in between. The CDR3 covers 13 residues.

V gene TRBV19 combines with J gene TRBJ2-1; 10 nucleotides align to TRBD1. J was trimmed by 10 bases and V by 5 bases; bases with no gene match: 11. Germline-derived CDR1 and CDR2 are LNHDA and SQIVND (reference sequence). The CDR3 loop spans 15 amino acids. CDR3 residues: CASSEVGTGVNEQFF. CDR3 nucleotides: TGTGCCAGTAGTGAGGTCGGGACAGGGGTTAACGAGCAGTTCTTC.

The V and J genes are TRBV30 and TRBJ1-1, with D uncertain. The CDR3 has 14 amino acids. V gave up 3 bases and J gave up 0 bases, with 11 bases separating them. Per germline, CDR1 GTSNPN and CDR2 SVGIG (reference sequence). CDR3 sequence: CAWRRRGVNTEAFF. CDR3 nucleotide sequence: TGTGCCTGGAGACGGCGAGGTGTGAACACTGAAGCTTTCTTT.

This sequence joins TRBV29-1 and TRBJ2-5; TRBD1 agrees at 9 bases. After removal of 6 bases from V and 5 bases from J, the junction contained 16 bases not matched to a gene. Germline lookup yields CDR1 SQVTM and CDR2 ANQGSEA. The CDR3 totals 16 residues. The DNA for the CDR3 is TGCAGCGTGTCATCAATGGGACAGGGCGTGTTGGAGACCCAGTACTTC. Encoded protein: CSVSSMGQGVLETQYF.

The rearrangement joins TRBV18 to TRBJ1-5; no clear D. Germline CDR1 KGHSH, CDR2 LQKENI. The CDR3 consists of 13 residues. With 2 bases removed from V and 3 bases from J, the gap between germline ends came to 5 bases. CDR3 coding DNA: TGTGCCAGCTCACCAAATCTCAATCAGCCCCAGCATTTT. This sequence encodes CASSPNLNQPQHF.

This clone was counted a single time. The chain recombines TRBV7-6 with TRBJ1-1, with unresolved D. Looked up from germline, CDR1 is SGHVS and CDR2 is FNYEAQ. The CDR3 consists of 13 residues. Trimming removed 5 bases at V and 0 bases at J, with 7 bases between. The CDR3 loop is CASSPNVNTEAFF. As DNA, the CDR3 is TGTGCCAGCAGCCCTAACGTGAACACTGAAGCTTTCTTT.

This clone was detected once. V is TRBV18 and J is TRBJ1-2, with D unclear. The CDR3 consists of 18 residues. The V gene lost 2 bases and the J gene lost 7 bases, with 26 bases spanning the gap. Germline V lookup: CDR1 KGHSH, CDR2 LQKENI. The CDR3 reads CASSPYQRLEVRLGGYTF. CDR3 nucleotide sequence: TGTGCCAGCTCACCATACCAGAGGTTGGAGGTGAGGTTGGGTGGCTACACCTTC.

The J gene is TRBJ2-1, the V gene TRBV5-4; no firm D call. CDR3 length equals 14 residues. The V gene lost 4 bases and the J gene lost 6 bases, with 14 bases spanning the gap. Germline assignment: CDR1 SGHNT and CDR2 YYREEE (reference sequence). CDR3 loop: CASSRTIFGNEQFF. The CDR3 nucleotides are TGTGCCAGCAGCCGCACTATCTTCGGCAATGAGCAGTTCTTC.

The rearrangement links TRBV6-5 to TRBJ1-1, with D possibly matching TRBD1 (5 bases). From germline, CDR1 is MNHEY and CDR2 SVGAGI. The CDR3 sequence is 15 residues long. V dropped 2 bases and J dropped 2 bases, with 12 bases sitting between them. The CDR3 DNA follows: TGTGCCAGCAGTTACGTCGGCAGGGCCAACACTGAAGCTTTCTTT. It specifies CASSYVGRANTEAFF.

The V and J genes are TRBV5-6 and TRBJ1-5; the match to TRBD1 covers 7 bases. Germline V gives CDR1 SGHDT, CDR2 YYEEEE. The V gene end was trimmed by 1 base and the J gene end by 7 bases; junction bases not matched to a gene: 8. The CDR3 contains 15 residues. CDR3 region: CASSLYPGGGQPQHF. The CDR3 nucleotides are TGTGCCAGCAGCTTGTACCCAGGGGGTGGGCAGCCCCAGCATTTT.

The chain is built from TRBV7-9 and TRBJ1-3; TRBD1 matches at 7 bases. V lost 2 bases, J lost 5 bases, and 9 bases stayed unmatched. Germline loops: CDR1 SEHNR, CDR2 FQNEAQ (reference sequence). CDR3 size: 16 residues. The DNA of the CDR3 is TGTGCCAGCAGCTTATTCGGGAACAGGGGAAGAAACACCATATATTTT. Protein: CASSLFGNRGRNTIYF.

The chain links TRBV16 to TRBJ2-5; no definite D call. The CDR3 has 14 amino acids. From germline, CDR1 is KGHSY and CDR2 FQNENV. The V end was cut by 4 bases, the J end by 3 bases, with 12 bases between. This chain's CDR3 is CASSPSPRKETQYF. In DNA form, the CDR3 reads TGTGCCAGCAGCCCTTCCCCCAGAAAAGAGACCCAGTACTTC.

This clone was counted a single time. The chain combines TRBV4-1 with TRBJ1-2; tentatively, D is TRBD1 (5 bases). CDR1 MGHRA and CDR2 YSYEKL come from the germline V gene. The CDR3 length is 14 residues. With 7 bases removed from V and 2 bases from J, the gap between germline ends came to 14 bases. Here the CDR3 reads CASTPQGSNYGYTF. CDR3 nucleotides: TGCGCCAGCACCCCGCAGGGTTCGAACTATGGCTACACCTTC.